A selection of T cell receptor beta chains follows, all from one sample in a study of cytomegalovirus exposure and HLA in healthy donors. This table comes from immunoSEQ multiplex PCR, and its TCRdb copy is limited to in-frame clones, with some not included. The sample yields about 94,000 clones, around two thirds seen once. Material: PBMCs. These receptors all come from a man aged 25-45 years in good health and CMV-seronegative. CDR3s include the opening cysteine and the closing phenylalanine or tryptophan. Size tells how often a clone was seen (once, few, many) or the class of an expanded clone, and some rows leave it out.

>TRBJ1-2|NA|TRBV7-2
CASSLLGGNYGYTF
>TRBJ1-4|NA|TRBV6-6
CASSEGRGGDEKLFF
>TRBJ1-6|NA|TRBV4-3
CASSQVYVRGNSPLHF
>TRBJ2-1|once|TRBV11-2
CASSLAGPETWNEQFF
>TRBJ2-7|NA|TRBV10-3
CAISERDEQYF
>TRBJ1-1|few|TRBV10-3
CAIRSGQGLEAFF
>TRBJ1-2|NA|TRBV19
CASSTVTGEFNGYTF
>TRBJ2-5|NA|TRBV7-8
CASSKLAGSAETQYF
>TRBJ2-1|NA|TRBV6-5
CASRLLTSDEQFF
>TRBJ2-3|NA|TRBV11-3
CASSFGLAGGRTDTQYF
>TRBJ2-6|once|TRBV4-3
CASSQDSSGFGANVLTF
>TRBJ1-6|NA|TRBV19
CASSNFDRALHF
>TRBJ2-7|NA|TRBV5-1
CASSLAPSNYEQYF
>TRBJ2-7|NA|TRBV19
CASSWTGAYEQYF
>TRBJ2-6|NA|TRBV30
CAWRQRETGANVLTF
>TRBJ2-7|few|TRBV5-8
CASSLTRIGSYEQYF
>TRBJ2-3|few|TRBV7-9
CASSFRETFTDTQYF
>TRBJ2-7|NA|TRBV19
CASRAGGPYEQYF
>TRBJ1-2|NA|TRBV5-4
CASSVPKEGSYGYTF
>TRBJ1-5|NA|TRBV28
CASSSPGRSGNQPQHF
>TRBJ2-7|once|TRBV7-9
CASSWGGASYEQYF
>TRBJ1-4|NA|TRBV2
CASKEAVEKLFF
>TRBJ1-1|NA|TRBV5-5
CASSWGDSLNTEAFF
>TRBJ1-5|few|TRBV4-1
CASSQLSNQPQHF
>TRBJ1-1|few|TRBV7-2
CASSSRRVTEAFF
>TRBJ2-7|few|TRBV9
CASSVEEGKSYEQYF
>TRBJ1-4|NA|TRBV27
CASSLISWAPATNEKLFF
>TRBJ2-5|few|TRBV14
CASSHRVTQYF
>TRBJ1-1|few|TRBV30
CAWNAELNTEAFF
>TRBJ2-3|NA|TRBV2
CAVSREITDTQYF
>TRBJ2-7|NA|TRBV6-5
CASSPTGEYEQYF
>TRBJ2-7|NA|TRBV11-2
CASSQRGASYEQYF
>TRBJ2-7|NA|TRBV6-1
CASSAFRYEQYF
>TRBJ2-1|NA|TRBV2
CASSEEGGRTSNEQFF
>TRBJ2-1|NA|TRBV6-5
CASSYSGQSNEQFF
>TRBJ2-2|NA|TRBV6-1
CASSVRGGNTGELFF
>TRBJ2-6|NA|TRBV7-3
CASSEGQFSGANVLTF
>TRBJ1-3|NA|TRBV11-2
CATRPSEGIGNTIYF
>TRBJ1-4|NA|TRBV5-1
CASSLGARGGEKLFF
>TRBJ1-2|few|TRBV19
CASRMTMDSSGYTF
>TRBJ1-6|few|TRBV5-1
CASSPRGGTESSYNSPLHF
>TRBJ2-3|NA|TRBV29-1
CSVARDTETNTDTQYF
>TRBJ1-4|few|TRBV27
CASSLTQDNEKLFF
>TRBJ2-3|few|TRBV6-5
CASSGGRADTQYF
>TRBJ2-1|few|TRBV6-4
CASSDGQGGNEQFF